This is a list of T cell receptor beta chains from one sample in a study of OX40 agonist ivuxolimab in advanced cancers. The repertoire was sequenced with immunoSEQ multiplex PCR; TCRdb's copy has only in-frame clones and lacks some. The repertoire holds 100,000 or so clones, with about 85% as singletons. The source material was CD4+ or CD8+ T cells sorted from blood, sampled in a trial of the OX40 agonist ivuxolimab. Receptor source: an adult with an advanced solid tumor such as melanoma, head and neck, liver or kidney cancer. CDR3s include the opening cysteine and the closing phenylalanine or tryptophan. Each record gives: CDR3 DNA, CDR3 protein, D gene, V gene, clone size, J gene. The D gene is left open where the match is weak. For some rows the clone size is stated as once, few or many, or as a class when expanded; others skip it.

DNA: TGCGCCAGCAGCCAGTACGCTAGCGTTAGTGAGAGGACAGATACGCAGTATTTT; CDR3: CASSQYASVSERTDTQYF; D: -; V: TRBV4-3; size: -; J: TRBJ2-3
DNA: TGTGCCAGCAGTTATGACCATGCGGCCTACAATGAGCAGTTCTTC; CDR3: CASSYDHAAYNEQFF; D: -; V: TRBV6-5; size: -; J: TRBJ2-1
DNA: TGTGCCAGCAGTTACAACTACATCAATGAGCAGTTCTTC; CDR3: CASSYNYINEQFF; D: -; V: TRBV6-5; size: -; J: TRBJ2-1
DNA: TGTGCCCTATTAGGGCCAGGCGAGACCCAGTACTTC; CDR3: CALLGPGETQYF; D: -; V: TRBV7-7; size: few; J: TRBJ2-5
DNA: TGTGCCAGCAGCCGAAGACTAGCATCAGATACGCAGTATTTT; CDR3: CASSRRLASDTQYF; D: TRBD2; V: TRBV11-3; size: -; J: TRBJ2-3
DNA: TGTGCCAGCAGCTCCTACAGGCAGATAAATACGCAGTATTTT; CDR3: CASSSYRQINTQYF; D: -; V: TRBV9; size: -; J: TRBJ2-3
DNA: TGTGCCAGCAGCTTGCAAACGACCTACGAGCAGTACTTC; CDR3: CASSLQTTYEQYF; D: -; V: TRBV5-5; size: -; J: TRBJ2-7
DNA: TGTGCCAGCAGCTTGGGAGCGGACTACGAGCAGTACTTC; CDR3: CASSLGADYEQYF; D: -; V: TRBV7-2; size: -; J: TRBJ2-7
DNA: TGTGCCAGCAACATACAGGGGGCAAGCAATCAGCCCCAGCATTTT; CDR3: CASNIQGASNQPQHF; D: TRBD1; V: TRBV2; size: -; J: TRBJ1-5
DNA: TGTGCCAGCTGGTCCCGCGTTCTCTCCGAGCAGTACTTC; CDR3: CASWSRVLSEQYF; D: -; V: TRBV27; size: -; J: TRBJ2-7
DNA: TGTGCCAGCAGCTTGGCCATGGCAGGGAGTAGCTACACCTTC; CDR3: CASSLAMAGSSYTF; D: -; V: TRBV5-6; size: -; J: TRBJ1-2
DNA: TGTGCCAGCAGCCATTCCCGGGACACCTACACCGGGGAGCTGTTTTTT; CDR3: CASSHSRDTYTGELFF; D: -; V: TRBV14; size: -; J: TRBJ2-2
DNA: TGTGCCAGCATAATCTCTGCCTTACGGAATGAGCAGTTCTTC; CDR3: CASIISALRNEQFF; D: -; V: TRBV6-1; size: -; J: TRBJ2-1
DNA: TGTGCCAGCAGCCAAAATAGCGGGAGGGCGTTGGTCGGTGAGCAGTTCTTC; CDR3: CASSQNSGRALVGEQFF; D: TRBD2; V: TRBV7-9; size: -; J: TRBJ2-1
DNA: TGTGCCAGCAGACCACCTAGCACAGATACGCAGTATTTT; CDR3: CASRPPSTDTQYF; D: -; V: TRBV28; size: -; J: TRBJ2-3
DNA: TGTGCCAGCTCACCGAATACACAGGATCCCGGCTACACCTTC; CDR3: CASSPNTQDPGYTF; D: -; V: TRBV18; size: -; J: TRBJ1-2
DNA: TGTGCCAGCAGAAAGCGGAAAGAGACCCAGTACTTC; CDR3: CASRKRKETQYF; D: -; V: TRBV2; size: -; J: TRBJ2-5
DNA: TGTGCTAGCAGCTTCACTCAGACAGATTGGAACACCGGGGAGCTGTTTTTT; CDR3: CASSFTQTDWNTGELFF; D: -; V: TRBV7-7; size: -; J: TRBJ2-2
DNA: TGTGCCACCAGCAGAGATTTCGGTGCAGGGATCGTTTCAACTAATGAAAAACTGTTTTTT; CDR3: CATSRDFGAGIVSTNEKLFF; D: -; V: TRBV15; size: -; J: TRBJ1-4
DNA: TGTGCCAGCAGCGTAGCTGGGGGGCGGGAGGTTTACAATGAGCAGTTCTTC; CDR3: CASSVAGGREVYNEQFF; D: TRBD2; V: TRBV9; size: -; J: TRBJ2-1
DNA: TGTGCCAGCAGTGAATTAGAGGCAAAAGGAGAGACCCAGTACTTC; CDR3: CASSELEAKGETQYF; D: -; V: TRBV25-1; size: -; J: TRBJ2-5
DNA: TGTGCCAGCAGCGAGCGGACTAGCGGGAGGGCCATAACGTTGAATGAGCAGTTCTTC; CDR3: CASSERTSGRAITLNEQFF; D: TRBD2; V: TRBV7-9; size: -; J: TRBJ2-1